One and the same sample provided the 2 T cell receptor beta chains below, sequenced in a study of CD8+CD57+ T cells in acquired aplastic anemia. Both TCR beta VDJ combination and CDR3 sequence profiling were carried out. Genomic DNA was the template for this profiling. TCRdb re-derived calls from the reads in MiXCR, one entry per CDR3 protein. The repertoire consists of around 200,000 distinct CDR3 sequences, with about half occurring once and the leading ten covering about 1.8%. The authors sequenced patients whose flow cytometry had shown CD8+CD57+ cell expansion. Sequenced: sorted CD4+, CD8+, or CD8+CD57+ T cells (not recorded which) from PBMCs. The receptors shown here come from a human donor with aplastic anemia.

The chain couples TRBV19 to TRBJ2-2; TRBD2 is a possible D gene (5 bases). Germline CDR1 and CDR2: LNHDA and SQIVND (reference sequence). The CDR3 covers 15 residues. The V end was cut by 3 bases, the J end by 4 bases, with 12 bases between. The CDR3 DNA follows: TGTGCCAGTAGTATTGGTAGCGTCGGCACCGGGGAGCTGTTTTTT. This sequence encodes CASSIGSVGTGELFF.

The table lists this clonotype with many counts. The rearrangement joins TRBV7-8 to TRBJ1-1; D is perhaps TRBD1 (5 bases). Trimming cost V 5 bases and J 2 bases, with 12 bases left between them. The germline V gene encodes CDR1 SGHVS and CDR2 FQNEAQ. The CDR3 spans 14 residues. CDR3 region: CASSPTETNTEAFF. The CDR3 region has the DNA TGTGCCAGCAGCCCGACAGAAACAAACACTGAAGCTTTCTTT.